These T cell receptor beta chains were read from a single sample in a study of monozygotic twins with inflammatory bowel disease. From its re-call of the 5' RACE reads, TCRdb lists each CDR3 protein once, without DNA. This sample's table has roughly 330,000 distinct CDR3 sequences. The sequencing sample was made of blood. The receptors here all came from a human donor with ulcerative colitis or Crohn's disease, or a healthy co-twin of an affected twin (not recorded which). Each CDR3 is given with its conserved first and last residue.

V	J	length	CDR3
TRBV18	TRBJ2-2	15	CASSPGLARTGELFF
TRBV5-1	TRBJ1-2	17	CASSVEKIRLEYYGYTF
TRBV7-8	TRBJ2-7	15	CASSVDWTGTNEQYF
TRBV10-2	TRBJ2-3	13	CASESGLTDTQYF
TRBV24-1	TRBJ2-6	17	CATSPSSGPSGANVLTF
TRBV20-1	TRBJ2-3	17	CSARDLLALLHTDTQYF
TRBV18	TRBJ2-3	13	CASATGSTDTQYF
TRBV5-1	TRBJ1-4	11	CASSPAEKLFF
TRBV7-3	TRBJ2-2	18	CASSLSYSGRGGTGELFF
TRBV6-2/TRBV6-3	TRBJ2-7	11	CASSRIYEQYF
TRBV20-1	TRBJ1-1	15	CSATGGWGPNTEAFF
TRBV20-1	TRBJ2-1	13	CSAMTSRFNEQFF
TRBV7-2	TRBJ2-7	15	CASSLTGEGIYEQYF
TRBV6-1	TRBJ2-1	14	CASSLDGGPNEQFF
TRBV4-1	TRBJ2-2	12	CASREQTGELFF
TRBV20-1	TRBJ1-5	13	CSARALGAQPQHF
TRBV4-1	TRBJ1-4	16	CASSQESGRINEKLFF
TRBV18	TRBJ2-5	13	CASSPPSEETQYF
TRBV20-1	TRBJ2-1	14	CSAGSPGRGGTPFF
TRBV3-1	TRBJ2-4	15	CASSQVAVGKNIQYF
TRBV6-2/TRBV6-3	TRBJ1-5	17	CASSYSLEGRLNQPQHF
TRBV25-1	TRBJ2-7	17	CASSEPRDGPASYEQYF
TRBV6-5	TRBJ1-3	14	CASSYTGYGNTIYF
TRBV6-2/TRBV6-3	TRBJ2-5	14	CASSYSWTKETQYF
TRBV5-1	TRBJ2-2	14	CASSRAGNTGELFF
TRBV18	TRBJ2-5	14	CASSPVGGPETQYF
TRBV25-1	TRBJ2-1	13	CASSGGLGAEQFF
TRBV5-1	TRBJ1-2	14	CASSLGGARDGYTF
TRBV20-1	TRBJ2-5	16	CSSYRGVAGGQETQYF
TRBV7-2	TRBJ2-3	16	CASSSGWDHTADTQYF
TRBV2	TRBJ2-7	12	CASRRRSYEQYF